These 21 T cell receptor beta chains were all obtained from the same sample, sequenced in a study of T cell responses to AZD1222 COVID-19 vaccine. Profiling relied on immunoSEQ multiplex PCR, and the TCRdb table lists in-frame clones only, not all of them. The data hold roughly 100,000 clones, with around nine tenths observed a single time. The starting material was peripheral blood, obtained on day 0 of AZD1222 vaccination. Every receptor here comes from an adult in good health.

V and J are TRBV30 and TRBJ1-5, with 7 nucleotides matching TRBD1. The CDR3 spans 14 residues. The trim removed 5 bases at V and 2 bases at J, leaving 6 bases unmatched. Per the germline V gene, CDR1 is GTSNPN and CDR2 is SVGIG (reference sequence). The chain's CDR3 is CAWADRVGNQPQHF. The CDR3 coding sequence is TGTGCCTGGGCCGACAGGGTCGGCAATCAGCCCCAGCATTTT.

The DNA for the CDR3 is TGTGCCTGGAGTGCATCTAACTATGGCTACACCTTC. Translating it yields CAWSASNYGYTF. This sequence joins TRBV30 and TRBJ1-2; D gene ambiguous. Germline assignment: CDR1 GTSNPN and CDR2 SVGIG (reference sequence). Trimming cost V 1 base and J 0 bases, with 3 bases left between them. The CDR3 has 12 amino acids.

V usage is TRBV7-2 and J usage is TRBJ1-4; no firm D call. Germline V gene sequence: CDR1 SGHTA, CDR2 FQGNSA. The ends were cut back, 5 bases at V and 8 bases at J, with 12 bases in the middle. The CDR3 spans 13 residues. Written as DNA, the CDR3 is TGTGCCAGCAGCACGGGCCCAGAGGAAAAACTGTTTTTT. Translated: CASSTGPEEKLFF.

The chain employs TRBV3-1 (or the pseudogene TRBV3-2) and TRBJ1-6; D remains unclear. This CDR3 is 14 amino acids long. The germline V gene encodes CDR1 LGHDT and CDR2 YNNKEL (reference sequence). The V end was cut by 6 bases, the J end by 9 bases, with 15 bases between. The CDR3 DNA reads TGTGCCAGCAGTCTCCAGTCGGGTGGTTCACCCCTCCACTTT. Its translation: CASSLQSGGSPLHF.

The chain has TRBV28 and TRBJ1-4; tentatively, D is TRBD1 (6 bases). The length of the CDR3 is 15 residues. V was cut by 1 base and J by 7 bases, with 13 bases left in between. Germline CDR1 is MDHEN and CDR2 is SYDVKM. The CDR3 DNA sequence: TGTGCCAGCAGTTTATCTAGCGGGGGCACTGAAAAACTGTTTTTT. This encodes CASSLSSGGTEKLFF.

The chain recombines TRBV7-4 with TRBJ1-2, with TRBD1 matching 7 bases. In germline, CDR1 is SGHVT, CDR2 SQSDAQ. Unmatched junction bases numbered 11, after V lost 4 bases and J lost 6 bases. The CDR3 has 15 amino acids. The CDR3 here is CASSSLLQGPDGYTF. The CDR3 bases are TGTGCCAGCAGCTCCTTACTACAGGGGCCGGATGGCTACACCTTC.

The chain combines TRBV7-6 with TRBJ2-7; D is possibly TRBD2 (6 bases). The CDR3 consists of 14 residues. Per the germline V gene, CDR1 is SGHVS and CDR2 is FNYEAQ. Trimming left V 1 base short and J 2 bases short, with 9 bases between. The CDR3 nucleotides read TGTGCCAGCAGCTTAGGTGGGAGGCCCTACGAGCAGTACTTC. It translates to CASSLGGRPYEQYF.

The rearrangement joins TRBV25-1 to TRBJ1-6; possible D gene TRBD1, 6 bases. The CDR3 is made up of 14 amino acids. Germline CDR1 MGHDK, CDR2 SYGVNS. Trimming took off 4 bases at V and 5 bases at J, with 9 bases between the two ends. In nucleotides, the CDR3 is TGTGCCAGCAGTGGGACAGCTCATAATTCACCCCTCCACTTT. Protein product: CASSGTAHNSPLHF.

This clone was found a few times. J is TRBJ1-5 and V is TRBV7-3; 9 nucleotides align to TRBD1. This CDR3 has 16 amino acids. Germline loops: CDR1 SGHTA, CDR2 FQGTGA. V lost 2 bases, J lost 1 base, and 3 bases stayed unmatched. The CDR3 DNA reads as TGTGCCAGCAGCTTAGGGGACAGGGACAGCAATCAGCCCCAGCATTTT. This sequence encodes CASSLGDRDSNQPQHF.

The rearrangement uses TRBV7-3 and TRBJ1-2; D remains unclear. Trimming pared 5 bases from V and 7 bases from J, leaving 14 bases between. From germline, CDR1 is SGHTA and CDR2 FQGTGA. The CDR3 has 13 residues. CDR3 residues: CASSPSSGGGYTF. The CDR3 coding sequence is TGTGCCAGCAGCCCCTCATCGGGCGGTGGCTACACCTTC.

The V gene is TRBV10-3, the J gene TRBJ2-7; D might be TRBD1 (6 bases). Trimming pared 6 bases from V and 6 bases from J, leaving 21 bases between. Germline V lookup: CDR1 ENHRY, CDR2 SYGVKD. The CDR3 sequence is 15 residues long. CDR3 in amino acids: CAIRGTQGSPGEQYF. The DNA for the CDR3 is TGTGCCATCAGGGGCACACAGGGATCTCCCGGCGAGCAGTACTTC.

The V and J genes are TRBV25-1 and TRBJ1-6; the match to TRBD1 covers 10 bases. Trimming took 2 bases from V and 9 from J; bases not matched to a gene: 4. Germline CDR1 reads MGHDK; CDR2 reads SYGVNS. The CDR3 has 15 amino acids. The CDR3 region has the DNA TGTGCCAGCAGTGAACCGGGACAGGGGATTTCACCCCTCCACTTT. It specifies CASSEPGQGISPLHF.

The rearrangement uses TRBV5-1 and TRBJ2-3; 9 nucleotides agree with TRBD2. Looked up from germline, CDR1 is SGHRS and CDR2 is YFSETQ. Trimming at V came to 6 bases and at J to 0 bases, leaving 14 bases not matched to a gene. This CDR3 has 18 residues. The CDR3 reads CASTPLLAGRSSTDTQYF. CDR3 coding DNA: TGCGCCAGCACCCCCCTCCTAGCGGGGCGTTCTAGCACAGATACGCAGTATTTT.

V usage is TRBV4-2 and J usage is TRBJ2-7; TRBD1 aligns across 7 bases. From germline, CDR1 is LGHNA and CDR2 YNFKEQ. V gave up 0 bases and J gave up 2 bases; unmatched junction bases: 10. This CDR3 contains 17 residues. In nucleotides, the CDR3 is TGTGCCAGCAGCCAAGACCCCCCCAGGGGGATCCCCTACGAGCAGTACTTC. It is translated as CASSQDPPRGIPYEQYF.

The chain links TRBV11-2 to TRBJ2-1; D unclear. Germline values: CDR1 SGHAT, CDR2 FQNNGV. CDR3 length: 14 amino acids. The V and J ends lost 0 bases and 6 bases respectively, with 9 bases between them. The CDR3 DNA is TGTGCCAGCAGCTTAGATCGCTTGATCAATGAGCAGTTCTTC. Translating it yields CASSLDRLINEQFF.

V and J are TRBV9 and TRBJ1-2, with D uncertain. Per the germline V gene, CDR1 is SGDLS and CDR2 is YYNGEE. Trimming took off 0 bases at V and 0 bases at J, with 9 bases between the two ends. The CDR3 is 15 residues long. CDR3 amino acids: CASSVGGAANYGYTF. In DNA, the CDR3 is TGTGCCAGCAGCGTAGGAGGAGCGGCTAACTATGGCTACACCTTC.

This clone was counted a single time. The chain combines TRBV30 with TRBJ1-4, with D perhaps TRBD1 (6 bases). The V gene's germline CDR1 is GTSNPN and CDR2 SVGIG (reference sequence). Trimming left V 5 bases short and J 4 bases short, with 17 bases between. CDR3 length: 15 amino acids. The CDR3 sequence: CAWGRGTPNNEKLFF. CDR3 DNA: TGTGCCTGGGGCCGCGGGACACCTAATAATGAAAAACTGTTTTTT.

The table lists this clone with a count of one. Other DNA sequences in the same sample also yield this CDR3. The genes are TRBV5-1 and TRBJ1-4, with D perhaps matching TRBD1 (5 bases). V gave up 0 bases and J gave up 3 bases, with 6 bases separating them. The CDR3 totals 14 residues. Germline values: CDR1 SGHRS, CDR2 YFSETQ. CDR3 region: CASSLEGANEKLFF. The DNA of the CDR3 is TGCGCCAGCAGCTTGGAAGGGGCTAATGAAAAACTGTTTTTT.

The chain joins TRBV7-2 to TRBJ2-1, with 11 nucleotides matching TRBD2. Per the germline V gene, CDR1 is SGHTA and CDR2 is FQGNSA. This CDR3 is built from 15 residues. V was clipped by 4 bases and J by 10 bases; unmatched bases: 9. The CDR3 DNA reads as TGTGCCAGCAGCTGGGCGACTAGCGGGGCTTGGGAGCAGTTCTTC. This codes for CASSWATSGAWEQFF. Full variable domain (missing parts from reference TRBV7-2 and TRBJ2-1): GAGVSQSPSNKVTEKGKDVELRCDPISGHTALYWYRQSLGQGLEFLIYFQGNSAPDKSGLPSDRFSAERTGGSVSTLTIQRTQQEDSAVYLCASSWATSGAWEQFFGPGTRLTVL.

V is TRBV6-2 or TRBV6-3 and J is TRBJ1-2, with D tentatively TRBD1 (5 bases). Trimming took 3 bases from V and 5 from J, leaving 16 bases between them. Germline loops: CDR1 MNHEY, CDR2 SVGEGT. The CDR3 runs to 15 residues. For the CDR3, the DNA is TGTGCCAGCAGTTATCGGGGCAGGATGGGGTATGGCTACACCTTC. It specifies CASSYRGRMGYGYTF.

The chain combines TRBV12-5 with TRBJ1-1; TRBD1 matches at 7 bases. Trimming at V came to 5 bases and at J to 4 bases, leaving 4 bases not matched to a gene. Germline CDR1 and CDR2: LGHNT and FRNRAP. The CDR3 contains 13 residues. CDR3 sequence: CASGPRGGTEAFF. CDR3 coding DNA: TGTGCTAGTGGTCCCAGGGGGGGCACTGAAGCTTTCTTT.